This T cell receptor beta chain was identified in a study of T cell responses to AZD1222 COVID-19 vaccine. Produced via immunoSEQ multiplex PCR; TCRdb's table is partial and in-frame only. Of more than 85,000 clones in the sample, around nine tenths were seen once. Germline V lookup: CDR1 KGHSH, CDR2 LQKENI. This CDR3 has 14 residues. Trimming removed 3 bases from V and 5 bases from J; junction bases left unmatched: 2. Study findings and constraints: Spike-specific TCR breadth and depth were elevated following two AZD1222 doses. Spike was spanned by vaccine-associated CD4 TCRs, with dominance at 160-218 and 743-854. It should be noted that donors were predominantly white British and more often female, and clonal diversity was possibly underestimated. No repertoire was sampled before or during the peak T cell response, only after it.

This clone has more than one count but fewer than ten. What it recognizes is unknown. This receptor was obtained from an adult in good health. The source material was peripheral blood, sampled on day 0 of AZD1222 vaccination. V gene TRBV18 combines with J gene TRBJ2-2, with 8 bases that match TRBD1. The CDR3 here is CASSPDRATGELFF. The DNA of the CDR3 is TGTGCCAGCTCACCGGACAGGGCTACCGGGGAGCTGTTTTTT.